This TCR beta chain comes out of a study of blood T cell repertoires in COVID-19. Study context: Sites across the United States, Italy and Spain contributed samples from acute and convalescent COVID-19. The analysed material was cDNA or gDNA that came from T cells, B-cell-depleted T cells, or PBMCs.

Per the authors' pipeline: It was from reference gene primer amplification that nucleated cell counts were estimated. Libraries were prepared by immunoSEQ multiplex PCR; TCRdb keeps only in-frame clonotypes and omits some of them. The DNA was the basis for D and trimming; V, J and clone size are from that table. Seen here are approximately 300,000 clones, around 90% observed once, and the top ten hold 5% to 7%. CDR3 length: 14 residues. CDR1 is SGDLS and CDR2 is YYNGEE in the germline V gene. Deletions cut 0 bases from V and 4 bases from J, with 9 bases between. Sequencing was done on a sample of peripheral blood. The rearrangement links TRBV9 to TRBJ2-3; D gene unclear. The source of this sequence is a man aged 18 to 30 who had recovered from COVID-19. The CDR3 region is CASSVDPISDTQYF. CDR3 bases: TGTGCCAGCAGCGTAGATCCTATCTCAGATACGCAGTATTTT.